This T cell receptor beta chain was retrieved from a study of cytomegalovirus exposure and HLA in healthy donors. This clone was detected a few times. What it binds is unknown. PCR used 60 Vbeta primers and 13 Jbeta primers. Libraries were prepared by immunoSEQ multiplex PCR; TCRdb keeps only in-frame clonotypes and omits some of them. The table records about 90,000 clones, 76% of them present only once. General observations from the study: A later analysis, which compared TCR beta chains of equal frequency, found the HLA-associated ones more clonally expanded.

Germline loops: CDR1 MDHEN, CDR2 SYDVKM. The CDR3 spans 13 residues. With 7 bases clipped from V and 6 bases from J, the junction kept 5 bases outside the gene matches. The TCR originated in a woman aged 60-75 years in good health and CMV-seropositive. The sample was PBMCs. The V and J genes are TRBV28 and TRBJ1-1; 10 nucleotides align to TRBD1. The CDR3 region is CASTDRGRPEAFF. The CDR3 nucleotides read TGTGCCAGCACTGACAGGGGGCGCCCTGAAGCTTTCTTT. The full variable domain, its missing parts supplied by reference TRBV28 and TRBJ1-1, is DVKVTQSSRYLVKRTGEKVFLECVQDMDHENMFWYRQDPGLGLRLIYFSYDVKMKEKGDIPEGYSVSREKKERFSLILESASTNQTSMYLCASTDRGRPEAFFGQGTRLTVV.